This TCR beta chain originates from a study of cytomegalovirus exposure and HLA in healthy donors. Study details: Researchers previously reported finding fewer than 120 million unique TCR beta sequences from 170 million or so T cells.

The length of the CDR3 is 15 residues. Germline CDR1 is SGHTS and CDR2 is YDEGEE. V shed 0 bases, J shed 5 bases, and the junction held 7 bases outside the gene matches. This PCR relied on a set of 60 Vbeta primers and 13 Jbeta primers. Sequencing used immunoSEQ multiplex PCR; TCRdb keeps in-frame clones, though not all of them. The sample includes about 120,000 clones, 60% to 85% of them seen just once. The chain uses TRBV5-8 and TRBJ2-7, with 8 positions matching TRBD1. The source material was PBMCs. This receptor was obtained from a female donor in good health and CMV-seronegative. The CDR3 DNA reads as TGTGCCAGCAGCTTGGTACAGGGGGTAGGAAACGAGCAGTACTTC. It codes for CASSLVQGVGNEQYF.